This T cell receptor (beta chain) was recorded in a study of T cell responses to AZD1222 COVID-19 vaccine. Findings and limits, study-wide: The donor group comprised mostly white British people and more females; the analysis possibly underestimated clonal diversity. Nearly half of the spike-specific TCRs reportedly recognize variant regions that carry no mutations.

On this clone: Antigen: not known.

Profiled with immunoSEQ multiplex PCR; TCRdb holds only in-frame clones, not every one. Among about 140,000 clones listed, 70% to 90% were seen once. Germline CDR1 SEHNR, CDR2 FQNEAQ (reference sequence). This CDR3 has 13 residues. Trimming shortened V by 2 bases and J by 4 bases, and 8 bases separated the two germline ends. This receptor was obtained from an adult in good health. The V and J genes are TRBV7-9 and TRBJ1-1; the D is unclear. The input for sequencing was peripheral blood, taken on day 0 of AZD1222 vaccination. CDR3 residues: CASSLLSGTEAFF. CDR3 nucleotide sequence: TGTGCCAGCAGCTTATTATCGGGCACTGAAGCTTTCTTT.